The 27 T cell receptor beta chains below were found in one sample sequenced in a study of blood T cell repertoires in COVID-19. Measured with immunoSEQ multiplex PCR; TCRdb has only the in-frame clones, and not every one. The sample has hundreds of thousands of clones, around 91% seen once. The sample taken for sequencing was peripheral blood. Receptor source: a woman in her sixties or seventies with acute or convalescent COVID-19.

The genes are TRBV7-9 and TRBJ1-1, with D possibly TRBD1 on 5 matching bases. Trimming removed 2 bases from V and 11 bases from J, with 12 bases in between. Germline CDR1 is SEHNR and CDR2 is FQNEAQ (reference sequence). This CDR3 has 12 residues. The CDR3: CASSLKGRKAFF. In DNA form, the CDR3 reads TGTGCCAGCAGCTTAAAGGGGCGCAAGGCTTTCTTT.

This chain connects TRBV19 to TRBJ1-5, with TRBD1 matching 7 bases. The CDR3 sequence is 14 residues long. V lost 7 bases and J lost 3; bases outside the gene matches: 6. Germline V lookup: CDR1 LNHDA, CDR2 SQIVND (reference sequence). This CDR3 is CASTYRGANQPQHF. In DNA, the CDR3 is TGTGCCAGTACGTACAGGGGCGCCAATCAGCCCCAGCATTTT. The whole variable domain, filled in from reference TRBV19 and TRBJ1-5, reads DGGITQSPKYLFRKEGQNVTLSCEQNLNHDAMYWYRQDPGQGLRLIYYSQIVNDFQKGDIAEGYSVSREKKESFPLTVTSAQKNPTAFYLCASTYRGANQPQHFGDGTRLSIL.

Only a few counts were recorded for this clone. The chain joins TRBV5-6 to TRBJ2-2; 7 bases agree with TRBD2. V was clipped by 3 bases and J by 6 bases; unmatched bases: 14. The CDR3 consists of 17 residues. From germline, CDR1 is SGHDT and CDR2 YYEEEE. In DNA, the CDR3 is TGTGCCAGCAGCTACTCATGGGGCGGGAGTGCATCCGGGGAGCTGTTTTTT. This encodes CASSYSWGGSASGELFF.

This chain uses TRBV24-1 with TRBJ1-1; 9 nucleotides line up with TRBD1. The CDR3 sequence is 11 residues long. Germline loops: CDR1 KGHDR, CDR2 SFDVKD. Trimming removed 10 bases from V and 7 bases from J; junction bases left unmatched: 3. The CDR3 DNA reads TGTGCCACGCGACAGGGGGGTGAAGCTTTCTTT. This translates into CATRQGGEAFF.

V gene TRBV4-1 combines with J gene TRBJ1-2, with D possibly being TRBD1 (5 bases). The ends were cut back, 0 bases at V and 4 bases at J, with 15 bases in the middle. Germline-derived CDR1 and CDR2 are MGHRA and YSYEKL. The CDR3 runs 16 residues. Here the CDR3 reads CASSQDSLRQLYGYTF. CDR3 sequence (DNA): TGCGCCAGCAGCCAAGACTCCTTAAGACAGCTCTATGGCTACACCTTC.

This clone came up a few times. The chain joins TRBV9 to TRBJ1-3; no firm D call. CDR1 and CDR2 from the germline V gene are SGDLS and YYNGEE. V was trimmed by 2 bases and J by 3 bases, leaving 3 bases between them. The length of the CDR3 is 12 residues. CDR3 in DNA: TGTGCCAGCAGCGTTAGTGGAAACACCATATATTTT. It specifies CASSVSGNTIYF.

This clone occurred a few times. The chain carries TRBV19 and TRBJ2-5, with D maybe TRBD1 (5 bases). The CDR3 totals 13 residues. Trimming removed 5 bases at V and 5 bases at J, with 12 bases between. Germline values: CDR1 LNHDA, CDR2 SQIVND (reference sequence). The CDR3 nucleotides read TGTGCCAGTAGTGCCGACAGTGAGGAGACCCAGTACTTC. This encodes CASSADSEETQYF.

The chain recombines TRBV18 with TRBJ1-2, with 8 bases fitting TRBD1. The CDR3 is 12 amino acids. Trimming took 3 bases from V and 7 from J; bases not matched to a gene: 1. Germline values: CDR1 KGHSH, CDR2 LQKENI. As DNA, the CDR3 is TGTGCCAGCTCACCGGACAGGGCTGGCTACACCTTC. Translated: CASSPDRAGYTF. The variable domain in full, with the rest retrieved from reference TRBV18 and TRBJ1-2, is NAGVMQNPRHLVRRRGQEARLRCSPMKGHSHVYWYRQLPEEGLKFMVYLQKENIIDESGMPKERFSAEFPKEGPSILRIQQVVRGDSAAYFCASSPDRAGYTFGSGTRLTVV.

J is TRBJ1-3 and V is TRBV9; D might be TRBD1 (6 bases). Trimming left V 3 bases short and J 2 bases short, with 12 bases between. Germline CDR1 and CDR2: SGDLS and YYNGEE. This CDR3 is built from 15 residues. In nucleotides, the CDR3 is TGTGCCAGCAGCGCGTTACAGGGAACTGGAAACACCATATATTTT. This gives the protein CASSALQGTGNTIYF.

The J gene is TRBJ1-3, the V gene TRBV9, with D possibly matching TRBD1 (5 bases). The CDR3 runs 15 residues. Trimming took off 2 bases at V and 2 bases at J, with 11 bases between the two ends. The V gene's germline CDR1 is SGDLS and CDR2 YYNGEE. CDR3 sequence reads: CASSVGGSPGNTIYF. In DNA form, the CDR3 reads TGTGCCAGCAGCGTCGGGGGGAGCCCTGGAAACACCATATATTTT.

The chain recombines TRBV28 with TRBJ1-1; D gene ambiguous. Germline-derived CDR1 and CDR2 are MDHEN and SYDVKM. This CDR3 has 14 amino acids. Trimming removed 5 bases at V and 5 bases at J, with 15 bases between. In nucleotides, the CDR3 is TGTGCCAGCAGTCTCGCTGGAGGCAGAACTGAAGCTTTCTTT. Translation: CASSLAGGRTEAFF. The complete variable domain, with remaining parts taken from reference TRBV28 and TRBJ1-1, reads DVKVTQSSRYLVKRTGEKVFLECVQDMDHENMFWYRQDPGLGLRLIYFSYDVKMKEKGDIPEGYSVSREKKERFSLILESASTNQTSMYLCASSLAGGRTEAFFGQGTRLTVV.

This chain connects TRBV19 to TRBJ1-1; D is uncertain. V dropped 5 bases and J dropped 1 base, with 11 bases sitting between them. This CDR3 is built from 14 residues. Germline V gene data show CDR1 as LNHDA and CDR2 as SQIVND (reference sequence). The CDR3 bases are TGTGCCAGTAGTCTTAGACATTCGAACACTGAAGCTTTCTTT. Its translation is CASSLRHSNTEAFF. Drawing the rest from reference TRBV19 and TRBJ1-1, the complete variable domain is DGGITQSPKYLFRKEGQNVTLSCEQNLNHDAMYWYRQDPGQGLRLIYYSQIVNDFQKGDIAEGYSVSREKKESFPLTVTSAQKNPTAFYLCASSLRHSNTEAFFGQGTRLTVV.

This clone was picked up one time. The genes are TRBV24-1 and TRBJ2-5; 7 bases match TRBD1. The CDR3 covers 14 residues. V lost 8 bases and J lost 3; bases outside the gene matches: 8. The germline V gene encodes CDR1 KGHDR and CDR2 SFDVKD. This chain's CDR3 is CATITGVWKETQYF. In DNA form, the CDR3 reads TGTGCCACCATTACAGGGGTTTGGAAAGAGACCCAGTACTTC.

V usage is TRBV27 and J usage is TRBJ2-1; possible D gene TRBD1, 5 bases. Germline CDR1 reads MNHEY; CDR2 reads SMNVEV (reference sequence). Trimming shortened V by 5 bases and J by 0 bases, and 14 bases separated the two germline ends. This CDR3 comprises 16 residues. The CDR3 bases are TGTGCCAGCAGTGGGGCCGCGCTGAGCTCCTACAATGAGCAGTTCTTC. Protein sequence: CASSGAALSSYNEQFF.

This chain's CDR3 is CASSLGSSYNEQFF. CDR3 nucleotide sequence: TGTGCCAGCAGCTTGGGGAGCTCCTACAATGAGCAGTTCTTC. The V call is TRBV7-6, the J call TRBJ2-1; tentative D call: TRBD2 (5 bases). CDR1 and CDR2 (germline): SGHVS, FNYEAQ. Trimming removed 3 bases from V and 0 bases from J, with 6 bases in between. The CDR3 is made up of 14 amino acids.

The chain recombines TRBV28 with TRBJ2-7, with 8 bases lining up with TRBD1. Germline CDR1 is MDHEN and CDR2 is SYDVKM. The CDR3 contains 14 residues. Trimming at V came to 7 bases and at J to 4 bases, leaving 9 bases not matched to a gene. CDR3 nucleotide sequence: TGTGCCAGCAACACGGTCAGGGGGCTATACGAGCAGTACTTC. Its translation: CASNTVRGLYEQYF.

This chain joins TRBV5-1 and TRBJ2-7; 14 nucleotides align to TRBD2. There are 18 residues in the CDR3. Unmatched junction bases numbered 9, after V lost 4 bases and J lost 0 bases. The germline CDR1 and CDR2 sequences are SGHRS and YFSETQ. The CDR3 DNA follows: TGCGCCAGCAGCCGAGGACTAGCGGGAGGACTAAACTCCTACGAGCAGTACTTC. This sequence encodes CASSRGLAGGLNSYEQYF.

The V gene is TRBV7-9, the J gene TRBJ1-6; the match to TRBD1 covers 9 bases. Trimming cost V 1 base and J 10 bases; bases outside gene matches: 8. Per the germline V gene, CDR1 is SEHNR and CDR2 is FQNEAQ (reference sequence). The CDR3 covers 16 residues. The CDR3 bases are TGTGCCAGCAGCTTAGACCCGGGACAGGGAGGATCACCCCTCCACTTT. Its protein product is CASSLDPGQGGSPLHF.

V gene TRBV28 combines with J gene TRBJ2-7; 7 bases match TRBD2. Trimming cost V 5 bases and J 0 bases; bases outside gene matches: 4. The length of the CDR3 is 14 residues. Germline V lookup: CDR1 MDHEN, CDR2 SYDVKM. CDR3 protein: CASSPRGVSYEQYF. CDR3 nucleotide sequence: TGTGCCAGCAGTCCTCGGGGGGTCTCCTACGAGCAGTACTTC.

V is TRBV9 and J is TRBJ2-2; 7 nucleotides line up with TRBD1. V was pared by 0 bases and J by 4 bases, with 3 bases of the junction left unmatched. The CDR3 has 15 residues. Looked up from germline, CDR1 is SGDLS and CDR2 is YYNGEE. The CDR3 protein is CASSVEGTVTGELFF. The DNA for the CDR3 is TGTGCCAGCAGCGTAGAGGGGACAGTCACCGGGGAGCTGTTTTTT.

The V and J genes are TRBV5-6 and TRBJ2-7; 11 bases fit TRBD1. J was trimmed by 5 bases and V by 4 bases; bases with no gene match: 8. Per germline, CDR1 SGHDT and CDR2 YYEEEE. The CDR3 is 15 amino acids. The CDR3 nucleotides read TGTGCCAGCAGCCCCATGGGACAGGGGGAGAACGAGCAGTACTTC. This encodes CASSPMGQGENEQYF.

The CDR3 region is CASSGDTHTDTQYF. In DNA, the CDR3 is TGTGCCAGCAGCGGGGACACCCACACAGATACGCAGTATTTT. This chain joins TRBV6-8 and TRBJ2-3, with D tentatively TRBD1 (6 bases). Trimming removed 6 bases at V and 2 bases at J, with 12 bases between. The CDR3 extends over 14 amino acids. Germline loops: CDR1 MNHGY, CDR2 SAAAGT.

The chain combines TRBV19 with TRBJ2-2, with D possibly matching TRBD2 (5 bases). The CDR3 is 14 residues long. The ends were cut back, 10 bases at V and 2 bases at J, with 14 bases in the middle. Germline CDR1 is LNHDA and CDR2 is SQIVND (reference sequence). CDR3 sequence reads: CATLGGINTGELFF. CDR3 DNA: TGTGCCACCCTTGGAGGAATTAACACCGGGGAGCTGTTTTTT. The full variable domain, rest sourced from reference TRBV19 and TRBJ2-2, is DGGITQSPKYLFRKEGQNVTLSCEQNLNHDAMYWYRQDPGQGLRLIYYSQIVNDFQKGDIAEGYSVSREKKESFPLTVTSAQKNPTAFYLCATLGGINTGELFFGEGSRLTVL.

This chain uses TRBV10-3 with TRBJ1-3; D is possibly TRBD1 (6 bases). Germline-derived CDR1 and CDR2 are ENHRY and SYGVKD. The germline V and J ends were trimmed by 8 bases and 4 bases, with 18 bases remaining between them. The CDR3 covers 15 residues. CDR3 coding DNA: TGTGCCATCTCCCGGGACAACGGGAACGGAAACACCATATATTTT. Protein product: CAISRDNGNGNTIYF.

The V and J genes are TRBV7-9 and TRBJ2-7, with TRBD1 matching over 9 bases. Germline-derived CDR1 and CDR2 are SEHNR and FQNEAQ (reference sequence). V shed 1 base, J shed 2 bases, and the junction held 3 bases outside the gene matches. This CDR3 has 15 amino acids. The CDR3 reads CASSLEGQGPYEQYF. The CDR3 nucleotides are TGTGCCAGCAGCTTAGAGGGACAGGGACCCTACGAGCAGTACTTC.

The chain couples TRBV9 to TRBJ2-1, with 12 positions matching TRBD2. The germline V gene has CDR1 SGDLS and CDR2 YYNGEE. After removal of 0 bases from V and 4 bases from J, the junction contained 2 bases not matched to a gene. CDR3 size: 16 residues. CDR3 sequence reads: CASSVEGTSGYNEQFF. CDR3 nucleotides: TGTGCCAGCAGCGTAGAAGGGACTAGCGGGTACAATGAGCAGTTCTTC.

The table lists this clone with a count of one. This sequence joins TRBV29-1 and TRBJ1-3, with 7 bases that match TRBD1. This CDR3 region has 14 residues. V dropped 5 bases and J dropped 0; count of bases not matched to a gene: 4. CDR1 is SQVTM and CDR2 is ANQGSEA in the germline V gene. This CDR3 reads CSVPDRTSGNTIYF. CDR3 bases: TGCAGCGTTCCGGACAGGACCTCTGGAAACACCATATATTTT.